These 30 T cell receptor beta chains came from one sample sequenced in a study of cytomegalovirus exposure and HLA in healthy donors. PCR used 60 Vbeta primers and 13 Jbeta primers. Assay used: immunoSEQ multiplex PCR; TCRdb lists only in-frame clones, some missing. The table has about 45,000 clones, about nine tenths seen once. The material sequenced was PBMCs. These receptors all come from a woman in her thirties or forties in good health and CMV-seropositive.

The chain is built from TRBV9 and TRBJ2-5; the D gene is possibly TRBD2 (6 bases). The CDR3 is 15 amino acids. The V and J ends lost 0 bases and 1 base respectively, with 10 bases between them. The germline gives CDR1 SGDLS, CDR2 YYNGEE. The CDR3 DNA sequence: TGTGCCAGCAGCGTAGAGGGAGGCCCCCAAGAGACCCAGTACTTC. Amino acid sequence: CASSVEGGPQETQYF. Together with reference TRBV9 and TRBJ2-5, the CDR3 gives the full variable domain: DSGVTQTPKHLITATGQRVTLRCSPRSGDLSVYWYQQSLDQGLQFLIQYYNGEERAKGNILERFSAQQFPDLHSELNLSSLELGDSALYFCASSVEGGPQETQYFGPGTRLLVL.

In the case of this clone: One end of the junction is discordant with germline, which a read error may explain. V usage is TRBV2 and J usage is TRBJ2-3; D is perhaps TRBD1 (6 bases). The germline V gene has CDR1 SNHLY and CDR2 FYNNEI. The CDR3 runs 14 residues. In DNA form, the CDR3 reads TGTGCCAGCAGAAACAGGGAAAGCACAGGTACGCAGTATTTT. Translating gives CASRNRESTGTQYF. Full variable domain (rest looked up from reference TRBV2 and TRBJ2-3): EPEVTQTPSHQVTQMGQEVILRCVPISNHLYFYWYRQILGQKVEFLVSFYNNEISEKSEIFDDQFSVERPDGSNFTLKIRSTKLEDSAMYFCASRNRESTGTQYFGPGTRLTVL.

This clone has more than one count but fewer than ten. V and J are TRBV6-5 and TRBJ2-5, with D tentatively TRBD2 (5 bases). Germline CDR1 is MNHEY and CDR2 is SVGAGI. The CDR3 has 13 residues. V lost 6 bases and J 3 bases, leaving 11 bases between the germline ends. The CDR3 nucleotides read TGTGCCAGCAGCCCCCCGGGAAAAGAGACCCAGTACTTC. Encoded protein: CASSPPGKETQYF.

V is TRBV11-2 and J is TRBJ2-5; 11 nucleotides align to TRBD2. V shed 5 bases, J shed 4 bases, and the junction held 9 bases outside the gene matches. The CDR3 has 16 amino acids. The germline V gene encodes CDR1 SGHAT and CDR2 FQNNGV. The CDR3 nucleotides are TGTGCCAGCAGCGTAGTCCACGGACTAGCGGGAGAGACCCAGTACTTC. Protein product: CASSVVHGLAGETQYF.

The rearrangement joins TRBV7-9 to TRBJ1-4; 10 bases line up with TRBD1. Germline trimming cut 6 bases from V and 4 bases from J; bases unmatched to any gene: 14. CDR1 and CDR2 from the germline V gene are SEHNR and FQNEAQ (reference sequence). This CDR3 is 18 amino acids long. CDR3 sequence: CASSHNPGQGLLNEKLFF. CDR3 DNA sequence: TGTGCCAGCAGTCATAATCCGGGACAGGGGCTCCTTAATGAAAAACTGTTTTTT.

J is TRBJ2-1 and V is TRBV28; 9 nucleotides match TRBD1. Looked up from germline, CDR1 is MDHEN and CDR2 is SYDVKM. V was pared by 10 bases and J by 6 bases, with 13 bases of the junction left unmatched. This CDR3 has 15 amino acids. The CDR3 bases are TGTGCCACCAATCGACCGGGACAGGGACTCAATGAGCAGTTCTTC. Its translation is CATNRPGQGLNEQFF.

CDR3 region: CASRNRDTQHGYTF. CDR3 nucleotide sequence: TGTGCCAGCAGAAACCGGGACACTCAACATGGCTACACCTTC. The chain uses TRBV6-1 and TRBJ1-2, with a weak D call TRBD1 (6 bases). This CDR3 comprises 14 residues. Germline-derived CDR1 and CDR2 are MNHNS and SASEGT. V dropped 6 bases and J dropped 6 bases, with 17 bases sitting between them.

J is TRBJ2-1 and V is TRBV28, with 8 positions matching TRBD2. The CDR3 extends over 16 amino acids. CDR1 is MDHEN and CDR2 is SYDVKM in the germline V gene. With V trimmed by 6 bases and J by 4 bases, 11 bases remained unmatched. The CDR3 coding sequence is TGTGCCAGCAGGGTCCTGTCACTAGCGGCTTACAATGAGCAGTTCTTC. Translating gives CASRVLSLAAYNEQFF.

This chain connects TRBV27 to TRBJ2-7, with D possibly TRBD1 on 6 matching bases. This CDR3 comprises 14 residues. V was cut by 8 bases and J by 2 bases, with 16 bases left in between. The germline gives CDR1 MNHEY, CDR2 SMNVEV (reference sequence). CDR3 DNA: TGTGCCAGCGGCAGGCAGGGGTCGGCCTACGAGCAGTACTTC. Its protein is CASGRQGSAYEQYF.

The CDR3 coding sequence is TGTGCCAGTAGTATTTCGGGCGCGAAGGGGGCAGGCGGCTACACCTTC. As protein: CASSISGAKGAGGYTF. The J gene is TRBJ1-2, the V gene TRBV19; 7 nucleotides align to TRBD1. Germline-derived CDR1 and CDR2 are LNHDA and SQIVND (reference sequence). V lost 3 bases to trimming and J lost 8 bases; unmatched junction nucleotides: 15. The CDR3 covers 16 residues. Drawing the rest from reference TRBV19 and TRBJ1-2, the complete variable domain is DGGITQSPKYLFRKEGQNVTLSCEQNLNHDAMYWYRQDPGQGLRLIYYSQIVNDFQKGDIAEGYSVSREKKESFPLTVTSAQKNPTAFYLCASSISGAKGAGGYTFGSGTRLTVV.

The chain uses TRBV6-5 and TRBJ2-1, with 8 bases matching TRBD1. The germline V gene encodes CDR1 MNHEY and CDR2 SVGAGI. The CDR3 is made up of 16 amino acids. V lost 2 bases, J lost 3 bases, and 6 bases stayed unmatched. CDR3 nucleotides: TGTGCCAGCAGTTACGCAGGGGGCGATATCTACAATGAGCAGTTCTTC. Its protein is CASSYAGGDIYNEQFF.

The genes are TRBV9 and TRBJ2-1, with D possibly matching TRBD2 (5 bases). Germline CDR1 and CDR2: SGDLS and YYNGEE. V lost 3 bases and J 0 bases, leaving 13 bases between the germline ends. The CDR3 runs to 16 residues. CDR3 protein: CASSGGPAGSYNEQFF. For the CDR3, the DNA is TGTGCCAGCAGCGGTGGACCCGCGGGCTCCTACAATGAGCAGTTCTTC.

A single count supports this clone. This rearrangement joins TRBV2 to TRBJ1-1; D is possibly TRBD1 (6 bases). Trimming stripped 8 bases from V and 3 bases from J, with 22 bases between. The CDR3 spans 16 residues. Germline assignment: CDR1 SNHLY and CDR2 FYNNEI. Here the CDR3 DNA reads TGTGCCAGCCATCCTGTGGGGGGAGGGGGGCACACTGAAGCTTTCTTT. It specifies CASHPVGGGGHTEAFF.

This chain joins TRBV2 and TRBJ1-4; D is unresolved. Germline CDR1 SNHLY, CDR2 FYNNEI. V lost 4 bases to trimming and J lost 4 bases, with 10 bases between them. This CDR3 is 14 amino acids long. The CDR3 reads CASSVGRNNEKLFF. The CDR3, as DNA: TGTGCCAGCAGTGTGGGCAGAAATAATGAAAAACTGTTTTTT.

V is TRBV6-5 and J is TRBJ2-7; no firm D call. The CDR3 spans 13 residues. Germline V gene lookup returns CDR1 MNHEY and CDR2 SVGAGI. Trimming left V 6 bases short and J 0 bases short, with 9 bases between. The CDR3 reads CASRKAPSYEQYF. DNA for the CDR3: TGTGCCAGCAGGAAAGCTCCCTCCTACGAGCAGTACTTC.

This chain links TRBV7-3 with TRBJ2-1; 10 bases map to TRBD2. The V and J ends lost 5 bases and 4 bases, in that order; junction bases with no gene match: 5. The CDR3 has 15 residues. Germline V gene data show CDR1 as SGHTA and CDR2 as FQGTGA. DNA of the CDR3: TGTGCCAGCAGCCCCAGGACTAGCGGATACAATGAGCAGTTCTTC. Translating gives CASSPRTSGYNEQFF.

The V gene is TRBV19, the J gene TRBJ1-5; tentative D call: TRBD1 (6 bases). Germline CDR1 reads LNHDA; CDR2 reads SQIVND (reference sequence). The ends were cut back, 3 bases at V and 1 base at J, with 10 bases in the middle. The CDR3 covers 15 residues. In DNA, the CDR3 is TGTGCCAGTAGTATCGGCAGGGGAAGCAATCAGCCCCAGCATTTT. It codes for CASSIGRGSNQPQHF.

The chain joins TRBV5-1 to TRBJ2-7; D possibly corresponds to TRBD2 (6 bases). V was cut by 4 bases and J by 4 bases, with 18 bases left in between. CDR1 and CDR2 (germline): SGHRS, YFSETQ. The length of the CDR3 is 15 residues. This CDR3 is CASSPGGSTWYEQYF. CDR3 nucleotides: TGCGCCAGCAGCCCCGGGGGAAGTACGTGGTACGAGCAGTACTTC.

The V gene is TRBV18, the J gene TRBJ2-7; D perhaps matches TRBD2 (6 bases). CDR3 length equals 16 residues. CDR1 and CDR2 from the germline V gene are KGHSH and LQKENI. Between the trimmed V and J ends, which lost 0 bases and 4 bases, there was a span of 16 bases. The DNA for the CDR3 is TGTGCCAGCTCACCACCAGGTTTTTCAGGAGGGTACGAGCAGTACTTC. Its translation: CASSPPGFSGGYEQYF.

CDR3 region: CASSAEQGQETQYF. The CDR3 DNA sequence: TGTGCCAGCAGCGCCGAACAGGGACAAGAGACCCAGTACTTC. The rearrangement links TRBV13 to TRBJ2-5; tentative D call: TRBD1 (6 bases). The CDR3 has 14 amino acids. Germline-derived CDR1 and CDR2 are PRHDT and FYEKMQ (reference sequence). V shed 5 bases and J shed 2 bases, with 12 bases lying between them.

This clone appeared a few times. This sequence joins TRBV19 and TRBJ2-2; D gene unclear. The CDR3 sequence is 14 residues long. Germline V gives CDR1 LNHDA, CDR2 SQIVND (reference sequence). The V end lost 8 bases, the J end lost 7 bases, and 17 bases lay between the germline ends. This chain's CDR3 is CASAYEAFGGELFF. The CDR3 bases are TGTGCCAGTGCCTATGAGGCATTCGGCGGGGAGCTGTTTTTT.

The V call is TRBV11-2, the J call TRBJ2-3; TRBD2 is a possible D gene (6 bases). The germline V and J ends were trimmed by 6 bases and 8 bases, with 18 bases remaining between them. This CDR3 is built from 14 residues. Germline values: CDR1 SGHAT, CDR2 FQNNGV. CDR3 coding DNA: TGTGCCAGCAGTTTGGCAACGGGACTGACTACGCAGTATTTT. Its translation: CASSLATGLTTQYF.

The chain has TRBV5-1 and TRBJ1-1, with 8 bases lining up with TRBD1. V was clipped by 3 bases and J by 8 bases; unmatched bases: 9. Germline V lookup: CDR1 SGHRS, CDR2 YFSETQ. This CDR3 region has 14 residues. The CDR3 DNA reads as TGCGCCAGCAGCTCCTCGGGACAGGTTGTCGAAGCTTTCTTT. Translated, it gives CASSSSGQVVEAFF. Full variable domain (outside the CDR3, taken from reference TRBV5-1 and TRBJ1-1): KAGVTQTPRYLIKTRGQQVTLSCSPISGHRSVSWYQQTPGQGLQFLFEYFSETQRNKGNFPGRFSGRQFSNSRSEMNVSTLELGDSALYLCASSSSGQVVEAFFGQGTRLTVV.

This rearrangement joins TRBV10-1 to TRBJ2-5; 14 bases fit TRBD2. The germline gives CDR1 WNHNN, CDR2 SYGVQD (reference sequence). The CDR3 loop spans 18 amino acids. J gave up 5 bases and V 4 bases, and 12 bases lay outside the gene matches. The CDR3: CASSGGLAGGARLETQYF. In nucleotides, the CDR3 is TGCGCCAGCAGTGGAGGACTAGCGGGGGGCGCCCGATTGGAGACCCAGTACTTC.

DNA of the CDR3: TGTGCCAGCAGTCGAACCACTCTAGCGGGAGGTACAGATACGCAGTATTTT. This encodes CASSRTTLAGGTDTQYF. The chain links TRBV28 to TRBJ2-3, with 11 bases matching TRBD2. The V gene end was trimmed by 5 bases and the J gene end by 3 bases; junction bases not matched to a gene: 10. There are 17 residues in the CDR3. CDR1 and CDR2 from the germline V gene are MDHEN and SYDVKM.

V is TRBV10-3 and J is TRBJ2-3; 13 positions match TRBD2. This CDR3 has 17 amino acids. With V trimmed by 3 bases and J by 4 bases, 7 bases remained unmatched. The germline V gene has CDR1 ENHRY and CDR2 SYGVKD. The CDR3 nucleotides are TGTGCCATCAGTGAACATGGACTAGCGGGAGAGGCAGATACGCAGTATTTT. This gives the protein CAISEHGLAGEADTQYF.

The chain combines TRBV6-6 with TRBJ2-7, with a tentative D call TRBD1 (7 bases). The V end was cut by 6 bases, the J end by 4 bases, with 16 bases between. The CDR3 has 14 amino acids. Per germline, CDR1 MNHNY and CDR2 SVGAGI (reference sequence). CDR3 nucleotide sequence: TGTGCCAGCAGCCCTGGAGGGGGCGCTTACGAGCAGTACTTC. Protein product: CASSPGGGAYEQYF.

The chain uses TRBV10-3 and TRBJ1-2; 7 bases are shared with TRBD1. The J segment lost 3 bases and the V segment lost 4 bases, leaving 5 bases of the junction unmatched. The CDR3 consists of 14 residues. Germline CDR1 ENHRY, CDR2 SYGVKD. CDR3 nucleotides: TGTGCCATCAGTGTCCGGACAGGAGACTATGGCTACACCTTC. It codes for CAISVRTGDYGYTF.

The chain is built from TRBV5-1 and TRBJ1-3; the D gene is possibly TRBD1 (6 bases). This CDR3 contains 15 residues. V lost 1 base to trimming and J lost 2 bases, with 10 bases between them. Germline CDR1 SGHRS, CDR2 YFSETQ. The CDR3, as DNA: TGCGCCAGCAGCTTGAGTGCAGGGGCTGGAAACACCATATATTTT. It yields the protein CASSLSAGAGNTIYF.

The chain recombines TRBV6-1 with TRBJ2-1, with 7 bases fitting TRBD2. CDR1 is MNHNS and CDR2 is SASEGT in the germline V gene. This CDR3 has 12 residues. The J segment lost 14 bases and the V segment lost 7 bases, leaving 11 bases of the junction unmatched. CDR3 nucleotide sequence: TGTGCCAGCAATGGCCTTGCGGGAGACAAGTTCTTC. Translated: CASNGLAGDKFF.